The clone carrying this TCR beta chain was seen more than once but under ten times. Its antigen is still unknown. The trim removed 3 bases at V and 5 bases at J, leaving 1 base unmatched. This CDR3 has 13 residues. Germline CDR1 SGHAT, CDR2 FQNNGV. This record comes from a study of vaccination effects on CD4 cells after COVID-19. Study context: Sample donation by two convalescent patients took place 16 days and one week before vaccination.

Some clones are missing from TCRdb's copy, which holds only in-frame ones; the method was immunoSEQ multiplex PCR. The sample includes roughly 70,000 clones, around 70% of them seen just once. Viral peptide pools were used in the ViraFEST assay to expand antigen-specific CD4+ T cells, and sequencing came afterward. The culture ran for under eleven days, and then CD4+ T cells were isolated. Infection with SARS-CoV-2 occurred in the person between March and December 2020, and PCR confirmed it. The receptor comes from a human donor who had a prior SARS-CoV-2 infection. The chain has TRBV11-2 and TRBJ2-1; TRBD1 matches 7 bases. Sequencing used CD4+ T cells from PBMCs cultured with HIV peptides, obtained before COVID-19 vaccination. Subset noted: HIV-1 Nef peptide pool negative control/reference culture. The chain's CDR3 is CASSLGQNNEQFF. In DNA, the CDR3 is TGTGCCAGCAGCTTGGGACAGAACAATGAGCAGTTCTTC. The full variable domain, with the rest looked up from reference TRBV11-2 and TRBJ2-1, is EAGVAQSPRYKIIEKRQSVAFWCNPISGHATLYWYQQILGQGPKLLIQFQNNGVVDDSQLPKDRFSAERLKGVDSTLKIQPAKLEDSAVYLCASSLGQNNEQFFGPGTRLTVL.